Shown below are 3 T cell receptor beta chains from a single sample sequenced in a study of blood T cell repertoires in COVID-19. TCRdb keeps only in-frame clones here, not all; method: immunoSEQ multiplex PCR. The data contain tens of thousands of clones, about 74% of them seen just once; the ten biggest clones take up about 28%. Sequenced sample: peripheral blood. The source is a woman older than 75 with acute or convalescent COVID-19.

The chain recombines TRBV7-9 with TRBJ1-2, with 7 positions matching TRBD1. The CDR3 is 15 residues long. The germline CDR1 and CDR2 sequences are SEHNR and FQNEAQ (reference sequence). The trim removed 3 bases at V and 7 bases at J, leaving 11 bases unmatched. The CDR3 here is CASSLGQSAVLGYTF. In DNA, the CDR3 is TGTGCCAGCAGCTTGGGACAGAGCGCAGTTCTTGGCTACACCTTC.

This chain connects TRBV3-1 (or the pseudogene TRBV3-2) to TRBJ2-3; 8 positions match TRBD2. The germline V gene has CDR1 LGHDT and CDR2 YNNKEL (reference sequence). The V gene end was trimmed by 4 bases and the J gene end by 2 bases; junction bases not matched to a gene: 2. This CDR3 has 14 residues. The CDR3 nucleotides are TGTGCCAGCAGCCGGGGACTAGTCACAGATACGCAGTATTTT. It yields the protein CASSRGLVTDTQYF.

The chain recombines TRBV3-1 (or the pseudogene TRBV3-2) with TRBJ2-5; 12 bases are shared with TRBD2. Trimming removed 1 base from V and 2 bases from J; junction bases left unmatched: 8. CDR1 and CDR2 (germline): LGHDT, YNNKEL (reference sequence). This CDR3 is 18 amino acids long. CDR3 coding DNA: TGTGCCAGCAGCCAAGCCCTAGCGGGAGGGCCCTCACAAGAGACCCAGTACTTC. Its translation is CASSQALAGGPSQETQYF.